The next 32 T cell receptor beta chains were all read from a single sample in a study of tumor and adjacent non-tumor tissue in lung cancer. No cell sorting was done before RNA was extracted from the tissue. Three rounds of nested PCR, following a modified ARM-PCR protocol, produced the TCRbeta library. Each CDR3 protein gets one entry after TCRdb re-called the multiplex PCR reads with MiXCR. The sample consists of about 80,000 distinct CDR3 sequences, around 77% of them appearing once. The sequencing sample was made of lung tumor tissue. These receptors were obtained from a woman aged 40 to 49 with non-small cell lung cancer.

As concerns this clonotype: A much larger clone differs by one base, so this may be a read error. The chain is built from TRBV7-8 and TRBJ2-7; the D gene is possibly TRBD1 (5 bases). The V gene lost 5 bases and the J gene lost 6 bases, with 14 bases spanning the gap. Germline-derived CDR1 and CDR2 are SGHVS and FQNEAQ. The CDR3 totals 13 residues. CDR3 sequence: CASSMDKQSEQYF. In DNA, the CDR3 is TGTGCCAGCAGCATGGACAAGCAATCCGAGCAGTACTTC.

V is TRBV12-3 or TRBV12-4 and J is TRBJ2-4; 7 bases map to TRBD2. CDR3 length equals 13 residues. Trimming removed 5 bases from V and 12 bases from J; junction bases left unmatched: 10. CDR3 DNA sequence: TGTGCCAGCAGTAAGGGACCGGGGAGGGATCAGTACTTC. Translating it yields CASSKGPGRDQYF.

A word on this clonotype: A much larger clone sits a single nucleotide away, making a read error possible. The chain carries TRBV20-1 and TRBJ1-1; D is ambiguous. CDR3 length: 13 residues. Trimming took off 5 bases at V and 4 bases at J, with 14 bases between the two ends. CDR1 and CDR2 from the germline V gene are DFQATT and SNEGSKA (reference sequence). Written as DNA, the CDR3 is TGCAGTGCTGGGAGAGGGTGGGGCACTGAAGCTTTCTTT. It yields the protein CSAGRGWGTEAFF.

The V call is TRBV6-5, the J call TRBJ2-7; D is unresolved. Germline assignment: CDR1 MNHEY and CDR2 SVGAGI. V lost 7 bases to trimming and J lost 3 bases, with 13 bases between them. This CDR3 is 13 amino acids long. This chain's CDR3 is CASMAASYYEQYF. CDR3 in DNA: TGTGCCAGCATGGCGGCGAGCTACTACGAGCAGTACTTC.

Comments on this clonotype: One junction end disagrees with the germline gene, perhaps due to a read error. V gene TRBV11-2 combines with J gene TRBJ2-7; no firm D call. CDR3 length: 14 amino acids. Germline V gives CDR1 SGHAT, CDR2 FQNNGV. The CDR3 region has the DNA TGTGCCAGCGGTGTACAGTGGCTACGGTACAAGCACTACTTC. Translating it yields CASGVQWLRYKHYF.

With respect to this clonotype: The missing conserved phenylalanine or tryptophan at the end of this CDR3 makes a read error likely. This chain's CDR3 is CATNRLAEGGWETQYY. The CDR3 nucleotides read TGTGCCACCAACAGACTAGCGGAGGGGGGGTGGGAGACCCAGTACTAC. The chain uses TRBV11-2 and TRBJ2-5; 9 nucleotides match TRBD2. Germline trimming cut 10 bases from V and 5 bases from J; bases unmatched to any gene: 17. CDR3 length: 16 amino acids. The germline CDR1 and CDR2 sequences are SGHAT and FQNNGV.

This clonotype has only one observation. Since the CDR3 does not end with the conserved phenylalanine or tryptophan, this likely comes from a read error. This chain joins TRBV11-2 and TRBJ2-4, with 7 bases fitting TRBD2. The germline V gene encodes CDR1 SGHAT and CDR2 FQNNGV. The CDR3 is 16 residues long. V shed 5 bases, J shed 4 bases, and the junction held 11 bases outside the gene matches. The CDR3 reads CASSPRRELAKNIQYS. CDR3 in DNA: TGTGCCAGCAGCCCGAGGCGGGAGTTAGCAAAAAACATTCAGTACTCC.

Worth noting for this clonotype: This may stem from a read error, because a much larger clone lies one nucleotide away. The CDR3 region has the DNA TGTGCCAGCAGTCCGGGGATTTTTATGGGCGGGGTCAAAGCTTTCTTT. Protein product: CASSPGIFMGGVKAFF. The chain joins TRBV28 to TRBJ1-1; D is uncertain. The CDR3 is 16 residues long. The germline gives CDR1 MDHEN, CDR2 SYDVKM. Trimming stripped 5 bases from V and 9 bases from J, with 25 bases between.

In the case of this clonotype: This could be a read error, since a much larger clone is one nucleotide away. The CDR3 does not close with the conserved phenylalanine or tryptophan, likely indicating a read error. The J gene is TRBJ2-3, the V gene TRBV7-9; D gene ambiguous. V was clipped by 0 bases and J by 7 bases, with 5 bases between them. CDR3 length equals 12 residues. Per the germline V gene, CDR1 is SEHNR and CDR2 is FQNEAQ (reference sequence). Here the CDR3 reads CASSLAGNTQYL. CDR3 bases: TGTGCCAGCAGCTTAGCAGGAAATACGCAGTATCTT.

This clonotype was seen a handful of times. Because it lacks the conserved phenylalanine or tryptophan at the end, this CDR3 is likely a read error. The J gene is TRBJ2-7, the V gene TRBV7-9, with D possibly being TRBD1 (6 bases). The germline V gene encodes CDR1 SEHNR and CDR2 FQNEAQ (reference sequence). This CDR3 contains 15 residues. The CDR3 here is CVSSLGRTVSYEQYL. In nucleotides, the CDR3 is TGTGTCAGCAGTTTGGGACGGACAGTCTCCTACGAGCAGTACCTC.

Concerning this clonotype itself: The junction shows a germline mismatch at one end, possibly a read error. The chain has TRBV11-2 and TRBJ2-6, with 10 bases that match TRBD1. From germline, CDR1 is SGHAT and CDR2 FQNNGV. The CDR3 totals 18 residues. The CDR3 bases are TGTGCCAGCAGCGCAACGACAGGGGGCTCCTGTGGGGCCAACATCCTGACTTTC. Its translation is CASSATTGGSCGANILTF.

Points on this clonotype: The junction shows a germline mismatch at one end, possibly a read error. The chain employs TRBV5-1 and TRBJ2-2; 7 bases match TRBD1. The germline gives CDR1 SGHRS, CDR2 YFSETQ. The CDR3 is 14 amino acids. The CDR3 here is CASSLDRPIGELFF. Written as DNA, the CDR3 is TGTGCCAGCAGCTTGGACAGGCCCATCGGGGAGCTGTTTTTT.

This clonotype was detected a few times. The chain links TRBV30 to TRBJ2-1; 7 bases align to TRBD2. The CDR3 is 14 residues long. Germline-derived CDR1 and CDR2 are GTSNPN and SVGIG (reference sequence). Unmatched junction bases numbered 4, after V lost 2 bases and J lost 3 bases. The CDR3 is CAWSLLADYNEQFF. CDR3 DNA: TGTGCCTGGAGTCTGCTAGCGGACTACAATGAGCAGTTCTTC.

On this clonotype: The junction does not match germline at one end; this may be a read error. This chain joins TRBV11-1 and TRBJ1-2; 7 bases align to TRBD1. Germline assignment: CDR1 SGHAT and CDR2 FQDESV (reference sequence). There are 15 residues in the CDR3. CDR3 bases: TGTGCCAGTAGCTTAAACGGGGGACAGCCCTATTGCTACACCTTC. Its translation is CASSLNGGQPYCYTF.

This clonotype was counted only a few times. An end of the junction differs from the germline gene, which may be a read error. V gene TRBV29-1 combines with J gene TRBJ2-7; weak D call: TRBD1 (6 bases). The CDR3 length is 15 residues. Germline V gene sequence: CDR1 SQVTM, CDR2 ANQGSEA. In DNA form, the CDR3 reads TGCAGTGTTGGAAAGGACAGTCTCACTTTCTACGAGCGGTACTTC. It codes for CSVGKDSLTFYERYF.

Concerning this clonotype: As the CDR3 is not closed by the conserved phenylalanine or tryptophan, this likely results from a read error. The rearrangement links TRBV11-2 to TRBJ2-1, with D perhaps matching TRBD2 (6 bases). This CDR3 region has 13 residues. Germline CDR1 SGHAT, CDR2 FQNNGV. In DNA, the CDR3 is TGTGCCAGCGGCTTAGGAGGGTACAATAAGCAGTTCTTA. Residues: CASGLGGYNKQFL.

Only a few counts were recorded for this clonotype. The chain couples TRBV7-3 to TRBJ2-7, with unresolved D. Germline-derived CDR1 and CDR2 are SGHTA and FQGTGA. The CDR3 is 13 amino acids. The ends were cut back, 5 bases at V and 3 bases at J, with 11 bases in the middle. The CDR3 nucleotides are TGTGCCAGCAGCCCGGGCCCCCTCTACGAGCAGTACTTC. Translation: CASSPGPLYEQYF.

This clonotype appeared many times. The chain is built from TRBV28 and TRBJ2-1, with D possibly being TRBD1 (6 bases). The germline V gene encodes CDR1 MDHEN and CDR2 SYDVKM. CDR3 size: 13 residues. Between the trimmed V and J ends, which lost 6 bases and 5 bases, there was a span of 11 bases. Here the CDR3 reads CASSTDRNNEQFF. As DNA, the CDR3 is TGTGCCAGCAGCACGGACAGAAACAATGAGCAGTTCTTC.

J is TRBJ2-7 and V is TRBV5-5; possibly TRBD1 for D (6 bases). The CDR3 runs 13 residues. Germline V lookup: CDR1 SGHKS, CDR2 YYEKEE (reference sequence). Between the trimmed V and J ends, which lost 1 base and 13 bases, there was a span of 18 bases. The CDR3 coding sequence is TGTGCCAGCAGCTTGAACAGGGCCTACGAGTATTACTTC. It specifies CASSLNRAYEYYF. The whole variable domain, remainder taken from reference TRBV5-5 and TRBJ2-7, is DAGVTQSPTHLIKTRGQQVTLRCSPISGHKSVSWYQQVLGQGPQFIFQYYEKEERGRGNFPDRFSARQFPNYSSELNVNALLLGDSALYLCASSLNRAYEYYFGPGTRLTVT.

On this clonotype itself: The junction does not match germline at one end; this may be a read error. The V gene is TRBV6-1, the J gene TRBJ2-3, with 10 nucleotides matching TRBD1. Looked up from germline, CDR1 is MNHNS and CDR2 is SASEGT. This CDR3 contains 16 residues. The CDR3 DNA follows: TGTGCCACATCCGAGGACAGGGGGTGTGGGACAGATACGCAGAATTTT. Protein product: CATSEDRGCGTDTQNF.

Concerning this clonotype: At one end the junction does not follow the germline gene, possibly because of a read error. The chain joins TRBV11-3 to TRBJ2-1; D uncertain. In germline, CDR1 is SGHNT, CDR2 YENEEA. This CDR3 contains 14 residues. CDR3 sequence reads: CASNEDGFCNEQSF. The DNA for the CDR3 is TGTGCCAGCAACGAAGACGGGTTCTGCAATGAGCAGTCCTTC.

Worth noting for this clonotype: At one boundary the junction diverges from the germline segment, which might be a read error. J is TRBJ2-1 and V is TRBV6-1, with D hard to call. The CDR3 runs 14 residues. The germline gives CDR1 MNHNS, CDR2 SASEGT. The CDR3, as DNA: TGTGTCAGCAGACCCTCCAGCTCCTACAATGACCAGTTCTTC. Translating gives CVSRPSSSYNDQFF.

In this sample, this clonotype turned up many times. This chain uses TRBV12-3 or TRBV12-4 with TRBJ2-3; TRBD2 agrees at 10 bases. The trim removed 7 bases at V and 2 bases at J, leaving 6 bases unmatched. The CDR3 loop spans 15 amino acids. CDR3 residues: CASKRGGLPTDTQYF. Written as DNA, the CDR3 is TGTGCCAGCAAGCGGGGGGGCCTACCCACAGATACGCAGTATTTT.

This clonotype was seen many times. The CDR3 protein is CASRSSGARTGELFF. The CDR3 DNA sequence: TGTGCCAGCAGGAGTTCGGGGGCGAGAACCGGGGAGCTGTTTTTT. The J gene is TRBJ2-2, the V gene TRBV2; tentatively, D is TRBD1 or TRBD2 (6 bases each). Germline CDR1 SNHLY, CDR2 FYNNEI. The V end lost 6 bases, the J end lost 5 bases, and 16 bases lay between the germline ends. CDR3 size: 15 residues.

As to this clonotype: The junction departs from the called germline gene at one end, perhaps through a read error. The chain has TRBV10-2 and TRBJ2-4; D is undetermined. CDR1 WSHSY and CDR2 SAAADI come from the germline V gene. CDR3 size: 14 residues. Here the CDR3 reads CASTENLAKNIQYF. As DNA, the CDR3 is TGTGCCAGCACTGAGAACCTAGCCAAAAACATTCAGTACTTC.

This clonotype has a handful of counts. V is TRBV11-2 and J is TRBJ2-7; 8 bases are a match to TRBD2. CDR1 SGHAT and CDR2 FQNNGV come from the germline V gene. This CDR3 spans 16 amino acids. Trimming took 5 bases from V and 5 from J; bases not matched to a gene: 14. The chain's CDR3 is CASSPKTGGGPDEQYF. The CDR3 DNA reads as TGTGCCAGCAGCCCCAAGACGGGGGGGGGCCCCGACGAGCAGTACTTC.

Worth noting for this clonotype: One end of the junction varies from germline; a read error may be responsible. The chain employs TRBV29-1 and TRBJ1-1; D may be TRBD1 (5 bases). Germline CDR1 SQVTM, CDR2 ANQGSEA. CDR3 length equals 15 residues. CDR3 amino acids: CSVVGDDSDSTEAFF. Written as DNA, the CDR3 is TGCAGTGTTGTGGGGGATGACAGTGATTCCACTGAAGCTTTCTTT. The full variable domain, in which reference TRBV29-1 and TRBJ1-1 provide the parts outside the CDR3, is SAVISQKPSRDICQRGTSLTIQCQVDSQVTMMFWYRQQPGQSLTLIATANQGSEATYESGFVIDKFPISRPNLTFSTLTVSNMSPEDSSIYLCSVVGDDSDSTEAFFGQGTRLTVV.

Points on this clonotype: The CDR3 does not end in the conserved phenylalanine or tryptophan, so this is likely a read error. The CDR3 is CSVCPHGSGQPQHS. The DNA for the CDR3 is TGCAGCGTATGCCCCCACGGGAGCGGTCAGCCCCAGCATTCT. The chain carries TRBV29-1 and TRBJ1-5; D is unresolved. The CDR3 contains 14 residues. Trimming cost V 6 bases and J 6 bases, with 18 bases left between them. Germline-derived CDR1 and CDR2 are SQVTM and ANQGSEA.

A note on this clonotype: One junction end disagrees with the germline gene, perhaps due to a read error. The chain is built from TRBV18 and TRBJ2-1, with D perhaps TRBD2 (6 bases). The CDR3 sequence is 14 residues long. Germline loops: CDR1 KGHSH, CDR2 LQKENI. This CDR3 reads CASPPPYYGGEQFF. The CDR3 nucleotides read TGTGCCAGCCCACCACCGTACTACGGGGGTGAGCAGTTCTTC. The variable domain in full, with the rest retrieved from reference TRBV18 and TRBJ2-1, is NAGVMQNPRHLVRRRGQEARLRCSPMKGHSHVYWYRQLPEEGLKFMVYLQKENIIDESGMPKERFSAEFPKEGPSILRIQQVVRGDSAAYFCASPPPYYGGEQFFGPGTRLTVL.

This chain connects TRBV11-2 to TRBJ2-7, with D possibly matching TRBD1 (5 bases). CDR3 size: 14 residues. Germline-derived CDR1 and CDR2 are SGHAT and FQNNGV. CDR3 protein: CVIRDTGVSYEQYF. In DNA, the CDR3 is TGTGTCATCAGAGATACAGGCGTTTCCTACGAGCAGTACTTC.

This clonotype has only a few counts. The chain employs TRBV6-5 and TRBJ2-3; D remains ambiguous. This CDR3 spans 14 amino acids. Trimming pared 4 bases from V and 2 bases from J, leaving 10 bases between. CDR1 is MNHEY and CDR2 is SVGAGI in the germline V gene. CDR3 in amino acids: CASSFTAFTDTQYF. CDR3 nucleotides: TGTGCCAGCAGTTTTACGGCGTTCACAGATACGCAGTATTTT.

Comments on this clonotype: The junction shows a germline mismatch at one end, possibly a read error. The rearrangement links TRBV6-1 to TRBJ1-5, with TRBD1 as a possible D gene (5 bases). The germline CDR1 and CDR2 sequences are MNHNS and SASEGT. This CDR3 is built from 16 residues. The DNA for the CDR3 is TGTGGCAGCAGTGGATGGGGCCTGAATAGCAATCAGCCCCAGCATTTT. Its translation: CGSSGWGLNSNQPQHF.